Below are 2 T cell receptor beta chains sequenced from a single sample in a study of T cell repertoires in cytomegalovirus infection. TCRdb re-analysed the reads in MiXCR, keeping a single row per CDR3 protein. The sample has roughly 570,000 distinct CDR3 sequences; approximately 40% are singletons. Antigen specificity for these receptors is unknown. The sequences come from cultured PBMCs, collected from culture after CMV antigen stimulation. These receptors were collected from a human donor in good health (CMV status not recorded). Some clones in this sample may be carry-over from other donors' samples.

This clonotype appeared a few times. The chain links TRBV6-2 or TRBV6-3 to TRBJ2-1; D might be TRBD1 or TRBD2, each matching 5 bases. Germline V gives CDR1 MNHEY, CDR2 SVGEGT. The V gene lost 2 bases and the J gene lost 7 bases, with 15 bases spanning the gap. There are 15 residues in the CDR3. CDR3 nucleotides: TGTGCCAGCAGTTACAGAGCCCGGTGGGGGAATGAGCAGTTCTTC. Its protein product is CASSYRARWGNEQFF.

The chain couples TRBV7-9 to TRBJ1-1; 7 bases line up with TRBD1. Trimming at V came to 8 bases and at J to 0 bases, leaving 15 bases not matched to a gene. CDR3 size: 17 residues. CDR1 SEHNR and CDR2 FQNEAQ come from the germline V gene (reference sequence). CDR3 sequence (DNA): TGTGCCAGCCGTAAGGGGGCGGCCCATGGGCTGAACACTGAAGCTTTCTTT. This gives the protein CASRKGAAHGLNTEAFF.